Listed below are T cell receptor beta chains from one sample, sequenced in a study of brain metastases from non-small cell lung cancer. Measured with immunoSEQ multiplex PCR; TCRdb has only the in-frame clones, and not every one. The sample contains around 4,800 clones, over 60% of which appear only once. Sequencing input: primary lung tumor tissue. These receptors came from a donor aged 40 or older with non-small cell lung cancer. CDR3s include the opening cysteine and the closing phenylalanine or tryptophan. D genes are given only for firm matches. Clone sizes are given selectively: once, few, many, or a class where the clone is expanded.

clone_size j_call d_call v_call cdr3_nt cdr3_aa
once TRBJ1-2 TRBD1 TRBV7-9 TGTGCCAGCAGTAGGACAGGGCTAACTAACTATGGCTACACCTTC CASSRTGLTNYGYTF
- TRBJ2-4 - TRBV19 TGTGCCAGTAGTAGGTGGAACCCCGACATTCAGTACTTC CASSRWNPDIQYF
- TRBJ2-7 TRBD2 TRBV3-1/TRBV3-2 TGTGCCAGCCAGCGGGGGGAATCCTACGAGCAGTACTTC CASQRGESYEQYF
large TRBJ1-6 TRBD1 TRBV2 TGTGCCAGCTCCCAACAGGGGGCGAGAGGTTCACCCCTCCACTTT CASSQQGARGSPLHF
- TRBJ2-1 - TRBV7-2 TGTGCCAGCAGCCAAGGAGGGCGGAGCCGCAATGAGCAGTTCTTC CASSQGGRSRNEQFF
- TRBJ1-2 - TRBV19 TGTGCCAGTAGTACCGGCTCAGGGTGGGGCTATGGCTACACCTTC CASSTGSGWGYGYTF
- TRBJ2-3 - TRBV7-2 TGTGCCAGCAGCGCAAACAGGAGGGATACGCAGTATTTT CASSANRRDTQYF
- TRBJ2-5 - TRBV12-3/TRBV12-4 TGTGCCAGCAGTTTAATTGACGTGGAGACCCAGTACTTC CASSLIDVETQYF
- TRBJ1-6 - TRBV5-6 TGTGCCAGCAGTTTGGCCATGAATTCACCCCTCCACTTT CASSLAMNSPLHF
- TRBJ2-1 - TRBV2 TGTGCCAGCATGAGAGCGGCATCAGGGGATTACAATGAGCAGTTCTTC CASMRAASGDYNEQFF
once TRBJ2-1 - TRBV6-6 TGTGCCAGCAGTTACTCCGGACCTAACAATGAGCAGTTCTTC CASSYSGPNNEQFF
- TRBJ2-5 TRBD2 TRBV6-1 TGTGCCAGCAGTGCCGGGACTAGCGGGGGGGAGGTAGCGACCCAGTACTTC CASSAGTSGGEVATQYF
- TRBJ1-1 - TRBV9 TGTGCCAGCAGCCCCTCCCCGGGGAGAGAAGCTTTCTTT CASSPSPGREAFF
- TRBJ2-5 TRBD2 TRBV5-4 TGTGCCAGCAGCTACCGACTAGCGGAGGAAGAGACCCAGTACTTC CASSYRLAEEETQYF
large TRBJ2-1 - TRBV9 TGTGCCAGCAGCGTTACTAGCTTCCATGAGCAGTTCTTC CASSVTSFHEQFF
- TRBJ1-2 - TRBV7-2 TGTGCCAGCAGCTCCAACAGGGCGGGCTATGGCTACACCTTC CASSSNRAGYGYTF
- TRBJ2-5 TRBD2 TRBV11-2 TGTGCCAGCAGCTATTCGGGGGGGACCACGGGAGGGGAGACCCAGTACTTC CASSYSGGTTGGETQYF
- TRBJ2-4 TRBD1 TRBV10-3 TGTGCCATCATCACGGACAGGCTAAAAAACATTCAGTACTTC CAIITDRLKNIQYF
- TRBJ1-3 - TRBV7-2 TGTGCCAGCAGCTTAGAGGCCTTTAGCTCTGGAAACACCATATATTTT CASSLEAFSSGNTIYF
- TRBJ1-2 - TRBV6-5 TGTGCCAGCCTGGACACAACTAACTATGGCTACACCTTC CASLDTTNYGYTF
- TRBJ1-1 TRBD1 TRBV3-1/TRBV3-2 TGTGCCAGCAACCTCAGGGGGGCAATGAACACTGAAGCTTTCTTT CASNLRGAMNTEAFF
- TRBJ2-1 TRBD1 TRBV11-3 TGTGCCAGCAGCTCAGAAAACAGGGGCCAAGGGGAGCAGTTCTTC CASSSENRGQGEQFF
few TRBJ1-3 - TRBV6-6 TGTGCCAGCAGCTGGCGGGACATTGCCGCCATATATTTT CASSWRDIAAIYF
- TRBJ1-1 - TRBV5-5 TGTGCCAGCAGCCCAGCCTTCGGACACACTGAAGCTTTCTTT CASSPAFGHTEAFF
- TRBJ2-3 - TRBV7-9 TGTGCCAGCAGCTTATCAGGGGGCACAGATACGCAGTATTTT CASSLSGGTDTQYF